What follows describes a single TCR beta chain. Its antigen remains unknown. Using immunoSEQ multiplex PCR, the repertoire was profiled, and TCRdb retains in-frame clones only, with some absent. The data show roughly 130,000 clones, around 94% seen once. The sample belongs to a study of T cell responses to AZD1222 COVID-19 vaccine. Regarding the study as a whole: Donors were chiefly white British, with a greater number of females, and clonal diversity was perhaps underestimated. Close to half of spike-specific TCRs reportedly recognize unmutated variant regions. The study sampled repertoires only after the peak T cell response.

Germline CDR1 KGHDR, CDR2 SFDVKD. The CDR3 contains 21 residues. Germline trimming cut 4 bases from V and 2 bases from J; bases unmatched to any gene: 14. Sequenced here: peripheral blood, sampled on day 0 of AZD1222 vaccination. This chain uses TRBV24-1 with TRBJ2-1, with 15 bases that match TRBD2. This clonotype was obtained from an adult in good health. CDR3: CATSDTPGTSGRHKPYNEQFF. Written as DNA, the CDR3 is TGTGCCACCAGTGACACACCTGGGACTAGCGGGAGGCACAAACCCTACAATGAGCAGTTCTTC.